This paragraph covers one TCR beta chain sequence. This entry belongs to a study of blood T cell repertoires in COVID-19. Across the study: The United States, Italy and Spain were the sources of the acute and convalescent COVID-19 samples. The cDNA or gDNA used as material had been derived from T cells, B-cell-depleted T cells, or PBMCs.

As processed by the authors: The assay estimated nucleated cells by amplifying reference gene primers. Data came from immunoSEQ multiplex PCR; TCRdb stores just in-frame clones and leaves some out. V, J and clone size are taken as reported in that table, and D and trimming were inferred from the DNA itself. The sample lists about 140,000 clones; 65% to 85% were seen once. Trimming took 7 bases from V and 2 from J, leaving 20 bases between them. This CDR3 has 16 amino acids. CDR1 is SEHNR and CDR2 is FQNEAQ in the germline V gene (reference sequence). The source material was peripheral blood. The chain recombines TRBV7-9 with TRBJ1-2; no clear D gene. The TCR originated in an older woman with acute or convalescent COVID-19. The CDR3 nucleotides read TGTGCCAGCATGTCGCAGGCTATTCCGGCGAACTATGGCTACACCTTC. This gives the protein CASMSQAIPANYGYTF.